The 29 T cell receptor beta chains reported below all come from one sample, sequenced in a study of spatial heterogeneity in lung cancer. Their cognate antigens are unknown. Time point specified: sample taken at primary tumor resection. TCRdb redid the calling of the 5' RACE reads with MiXCR, one entry per CDR3 protein. The sample has 6,000 to 9,000 distinct CDR3 sequences; about 3.7% are singletons. General study points: For expanded intratumoral alpha and beta TCRs, counts tracked tumor mutation counts.

The input for sequencing was lung tumor tissue, taken at surgery. These TCRs come from a male donor with early-stage non-small cell lung cancer.

The table lists this clonotype with many counts. This chain uses TRBV20-1 with TRBJ2-1; no clear D. The ends were cut back, 0 bases at V and 5 bases at J, with 8 bases in the middle. This CDR3 is built from 13 residues. Per germline, CDR1 DFQATT and CDR2 SNEGSKA (reference sequence). The CDR3 is CSARDRWDNEQFF. CDR3 sequence (DNA): TGCAGTGCTAGAGATCGCTGGGACAATGAGCAGTTCTTC.

This clonotype was counted a few times. The chain employs TRBV5-6 and TRBJ1-5; TRBD1 matches 7 bases. Germline-derived CDR1 and CDR2 are SGHDT and YYEEEE. The junction had 8 bases not matched to a gene; V was cut back by 3 bases and J by 2 bases. The CDR3 totals 16 residues. The CDR3 is CASSSQGGAGNQPQHF. CDR3 in DNA: TGTGCCAGCAGCTCCCAGGGGGGGGCGGGCAATCAGCCCCAGCATTTT. Based on the CDR3 plus reference TRBV5-6 and TRBJ1-5, the full variable domain is DAGVTQSPTHLIKTRGQQVTLRCSPKSGHDTVSWYQQALGQGPQFIFQYYEEEERQRGNFPDRFSGHQFPNYSSELNVNALLLGDSALYLCASSSQGGAGNQPQHFGDGTRLSIL.

Relative to its sample, this clonotype is large (0.1 to 1%). The chain employs TRBV9 and TRBJ2-1; D gene ambiguous. This CDR3 is 11 amino acids long. V was shortened by 6 bases and J by 6 bases, with 7 bases between the two germline ends. In germline, CDR1 is SGDLS, CDR2 YYNGEE. The CDR3 DNA follows: TGTGCCAGCAATAAAGGCAATGAGCAGTTCTTC. This translates into CASNKGNEQFF.

This clonotype has a single count. A much larger clone lies a single base off, so this may be a read error. This chain uses TRBV6-5 with TRBJ2-3, with TRBD2 matching over 13 bases. Trimming cost V 10 bases and J 4 bases; bases outside gene matches: 2. CDR1 and CDR2 from the germline V gene are MNHEY and SVGAGI. The CDR3 is 13 amino acids. This CDR3 reads CATGTSGADTQYF. DNA of the CDR3: TGTGCCACAGGGACTAGCGGGGCAGATACGCAGTATTTT.

This chain connects TRBV11-2 to TRBJ2-5, with D unclear. The ends were cut back, 1 base at V and 4 bases at J, with 4 bases in the middle. Germline V gene lookup returns CDR1 SGHAT and CDR2 FQNNGV. The CDR3 contains 12 residues. The DNA for the CDR3 is TGTGCCAGCAGCTTAGTTTTAGAGACCCAGTACTTC. The encoded protein is CASSLVLETQYF.

This clonotype was seen at least ten times. The V call is TRBV7-9, the J call TRBJ1-6; 8 bases match TRBD1. The CDR3 runs to 15 residues. Germline CDR1 is SEHNR and CDR2 is FQNEAQ (reference sequence). V dropped 5 bases and J dropped 8; count of bases not matched to a gene: 8. CDR3: CASSGGTGRDSPLHF. CDR3 DNA: TGTGCCAGCAGCGGTGGGACAGGACGGGATTCACCCCTCCACTTT.

CDR3 DNA: TGTGCCGTCCGGGAGGGGAACAATGAGCAGTTCTTC. Encoded protein: CAVREGNNEQFF. The gene calls are TRBV6-2 or TRBV6-3 and TRBJ2-1; TRBD2 aligns across 8 bases. Trimming at V came to 11 bases and at J to 5 bases, leaving 5 bases not matched to a gene. Germline CDR1 reads MNHEY; CDR2 reads SVGEGT. The CDR3 covers 12 residues.

This clonotype was seen many times. The gene calls are TRBV13 and TRBJ1-6, with D hard to call. The CDR3 is 15 residues long. Germline V gives CDR1 PRHDT, CDR2 FYEKMQ (reference sequence). Trimming removed 5 bases at V and 2 bases at J, with 10 bases between. CDR3 amino acids: CASSLRGAYNSPLHF. For the CDR3, the DNA is TGTGCCAGCAGCCTCCGGGGAGCCTATAATTCACCCCTCCACTTT.

Ten or more counts support this clonotype. This rearrangement joins TRBV6-5 to TRBJ1-2; D is undetermined. CDR3 length: 14 residues. Germline CDR1 reads MNHEY; CDR2 reads SVGAGI. V dropped 0 bases and J dropped 6 bases, with 11 bases sitting between them. The CDR3 DNA reads as TGTGCCAGCAGTTACTCGGCCGCTCCCGATGGCTACACCTTC. Its translation is CASSYSAAPDGYTF.

This clonotype has just a few counts. The chain combines TRBV9 with TRBJ2-7; 7 positions agree with TRBD2. The germline V gene encodes CDR1 SGDLS and CDR2 YYNGEE. The CDR3 extends over 15 amino acids. The J segment lost 4 bases and the V segment lost 3 bases, leaving 10 bases of the junction unmatched. CDR3 amino acids: CASSGGGGMWYEQYF. The CDR3 DNA follows: TGTGCCAGCAGCGGCGGGGGAGGGATGTGGTACGAGCAGTACTTC.

This clonotype was found many times. This chain uses TRBV7-9 with TRBJ2-1, with TRBD1 matching 8 bases. Per the germline V gene, CDR1 is SEHNR and CDR2 is FQNEAQ (reference sequence). Losses at the gene ends were 1 base for V and 4 bases for J; bases not matched to a gene: 0. The CDR3 runs 14 residues. The CDR3 DNA is TGTGCCAGCAGCTTAGGGGACAGGTACAATGAGCAGTTCTTC. Encoded protein: CASSLGDRYNEQFF.

In its sample, this clonotype was seen many times. One base away lies a much larger clone, so this may be a sequencing read error. The chain uses TRBV4-2 and TRBJ1-2; D not resolved. Germline V gene sequence: CDR1 LGHNA, CDR2 YNFKEQ. There are 14 residues in the CDR3. The CDR3 is CASSPPRPGDGYNF. CDR3 coding DNA: TGTGCCAGCAGCCCCCCTCGGCCGGGAGATGGCTACAACTTC.

This clonotype was recorded at least ten times. The V call is TRBV6-5, the J call TRBJ2-6; no firm D call. The CDR3 consists of 15 residues. Trimming took 0 bases from V and 4 from J, leaving 7 bases between them. Germline V lookup: CDR1 MNHEY, CDR2 SVGAGI. The CDR3 sequence is CASSYSIPGANVLTF. The CDR3 nucleotides read TGTGCCAGCAGTTACTCGATACCGGGGGCCAACGTCCTGACTTTC.

The gene calls are TRBV6-5 and TRBJ2-2; D not resolved. CDR3 length equals 19 residues. V lost 0 bases, J lost 0 bases, and 17 bases lay in between. Germline-derived CDR1 and CDR2 are MNHEY and SVGAGI. CDR3 sequence (DNA): TGTGCCAGCAGTTACTCGAGAGTCCTAGTAGGTCCGAACACCGGGGAGCTGTTTTTT. Its protein is CASSYSRVLVGPNTGELFF.

There are many counts of this clonotype. The chain couples TRBV7-3 to TRBJ2-2; D not resolved. The CDR3 covers 14 residues. Trimming took off 1 base at V and 7 bases at J, with 10 bases between the two ends. Germline loops: CDR1 SGHTA, CDR2 FQGTGA. CDR3 loop: CASSLSQANGELFF. The CDR3, as DNA: TGTGCCAGCAGCTTAAGTCAGGCAAACGGGGAGCTGTTTTTT.

This clonotype has a count of ten or more. V usage is TRBV12-3 or TRBV12-4 and J usage is TRBJ2-1, with a possible D match to TRBD2 (6 bases). CDR3 length equals 16 residues. The V end lost 7 bases, the J end lost 8 bases, and 24 bases lay between the germline ends. The CDR3 loop is CASTPFRDSLGDEQFF. The CDR3 coding sequence is TGTGCCAGCACCCCCTTCCGGGACTCCCTCGGGGATGAGCAGTTCTTC.

Ten or more counts support this clonotype. CDR3 in amino acids: CASSLDLAEYTDTQYF. As DNA, the CDR3 is TGTGCCAGCAGCTTAGACTTAGCGGAGTACACAGATACGCAGTATTTT. This rearrangement joins TRBV7-2 to TRBJ2-3; D perhaps matches TRBD2 (6 bases). The CDR3 runs to 16 residues. Germline CDR1 reads SGHTA; CDR2 reads FQGNSA. Trimming took off 1 base at V and 2 bases at J, with 13 bases between the two ends.

This clonotype was seen many times. The rearrangement joins TRBV19 to TRBJ1-1; no clear D gene. Germline V gene lookup returns CDR1 LNHDA and CDR2 SQIVND (reference sequence). This CDR3 has 15 residues. V was shortened by 1 base and J by 1 base, with 10 bases between the two germline ends. CDR3 region: CASSIGANPNTEAFF. Written as DNA, the CDR3 is TGTGCCAGTAGTATAGGAGCCAACCCGAACACTGAAGCTTTCTTT.

This clonotype showed up many times. The chain joins TRBV4-2 to TRBJ2-3; 11 bases line up with TRBD2. V trimming: 3 bases; J trimming: 2 bases; junction bases outside the gene matches: 10. Germline V gives CDR1 LGHNA, CDR2 YNFKEQ. CDR3 length equals 18 residues. The CDR3 region is CASSHSRTGLAATDTQYF. CDR3 in DNA: TGTGCCAGCAGCCACTCCCGGACGGGACTAGCGGCCACAGATACGCAGTATTTT.

This clonotype was recorded many times. The chain combines TRBV7-3 with TRBJ2-3; no clear D. This CDR3 comprises 16 residues. The germline CDR1 and CDR2 sequences are SGHTA and FQGTGA. Trimming left V 2 bases short and J 0 bases short, with 12 bases between. This CDR3 reads CASSLQPLTSTDTQYF. DNA for the CDR3: TGTGCCAGCAGCTTACAACCACTGACTAGCACAGATACGCAGTATTTT.

This clonotype was detected many times. J is TRBJ2-2 and V is TRBV20-1, with D perhaps TRBD1 (6 bases). CDR1 and CDR2 (germline): DFQATT, SNEGSKA (reference sequence). CDR3 length: 14 residues. Trimming stripped 0 bases from V and 1 base from J, with 6 bases between. CDR3 sequence: CSAREQGNTGELFF. In DNA, the CDR3 is TGCAGTGCTAGAGAACAGGGGAACACCGGGGAGCTGTTTTTT.

This clonotype was recorded many times. The chain joins TRBV5-1 to TRBJ2-1; 9 positions agree with TRBD2. The CDR3 contains 15 residues. Germline V CDR1 and CDR2: SGHRS, YFSETQ. Germline trimming cut 3 bases from V and 7 bases from J; bases unmatched to any gene: 8. CDR3 coding DNA: TGCGCCAGCAGCTCCATTAGCGGGAGCGATAATGAGCAGTTCTTC. Protein: CASSSISGSDNEQFF.

This clonotype is medium-sized (0.01 to 0.1%) in the sample. This chain links TRBV6-1 with TRBJ2-3; no clear D. The CDR3 is 13 amino acids. Per germline, CDR1 MNHNS and CDR2 SASEGT. The V end lost 4 bases, the J end lost 4 bases, and 9 bases lay between the germline ends. CDR3: CASSVWVADTQYF. CDR3 DNA sequence: TGTGCCAGCAGTGTCTGGGTCGCAGATACGCAGTATTTT.

The chain is built from TRBV12-3 or TRBV12-4 and TRBJ1-1; D perhaps matches TRBD1 (6 bases). This CDR3 spans 15 amino acids. Deletions cut 6 bases from V and 3 bases from J, with 17 bases between. The CDR3 bases are TGTGCCAGCAGCTATCGACAGGAAAGTCACACTGAAGCTTTCTTT. Amino acids: CASSYRQESHTEAFF.

This clonotype was recorded a few times. This chain connects TRBV9 to TRBJ2-1, with a weak D call TRBD1 (6 bases). This CDR3 region has 14 residues. The germline V gene encodes CDR1 SGDLS and CDR2 YYNGEE. V was shortened by 0 bases and J by 3 bases, with 7 bases between the two germline ends. The CDR3 nucleotides are TGTGCCAGCAGCGTAGAGGGGGTCTACAATGAGCAGTTCTTC. Residues: CASSVEGVYNEQFF. Full variable domain (remainder filled in from reference TRBV9 and TRBJ2-1): DSGVTQTPKHLITATGQRVTLRCSPRSGDLSVYWYQQSLDQGLQFLIQYYNGEERAKGNILERFSAQQFPDLHSELNLSSLELGDSALYFCASSVEGVYNEQFFGPGTRLTVL.

This clonotype was seen repeatedly, ten times or more. The chain recombines TRBV27 with TRBJ1-5, with 7 bases aligning to TRBD1. The CDR3 is 15 residues long. Trimming removed 6 bases from V and 7 bases from J; junction bases left unmatched: 12. From germline, CDR1 is MNHEY and CDR2 SMNVEV (reference sequence). Here the CDR3 reads CASRPLQGKQQPQHF. The CDR3 DNA sequence: TGTGCCAGCAGGCCCTTACAGGGGAAGCAACAGCCCCAGCATTTT.

This clonotype was counted at least ten times. The chain links TRBV4-1 to TRBJ2-2; 8 nucleotides agree with TRBD1. V shed 0 bases, J shed 2 bases, and the junction held 8 bases outside the gene matches. Per the germline V gene, CDR1 is MGHRA and CDR2 is YSYEKL. The CDR3 contains 18 residues. The CDR3, as DNA: TGCGCCAGCAGCCAAGATCTTGGACAGGGCCGAAACACCGGGGAGCTGTTTTTT. Amino acids: CASSQDLGQGRNTGELFF.

Relative to its sample, this clonotype is medium-sized (0.01 to 0.1%). V is TRBV9 and J is TRBJ1-4; D not resolved. Per the germline V gene, CDR1 is SGDLS and CDR2 is YYNGEE. Between the trimmed V and J ends, which lost 3 bases and 0 bases, there was a span of 9 bases. This CDR3 spans 15 amino acids. For the CDR3, the DNA is TGTGCCAGCAGCGAGAGGTGGTCAACTAATGAAAAACTGTTTTTT. It is translated as CASSERWSTNEKLFF.

This clonotype was detected ten times or more. This chain links TRBV21-1 with TRBJ2-3; the D call of TRBD1 is as the table states it, not checked on the DNA. TRBV21-1 is a listed pseudogene. This CDR3 spans 14 amino acids. CDR3 nucleotides: TGTGCCAGCACCGGGACAGGAGGCACAGATACGCAGTATTTT. Protein product: CASTGTGGTDTQYF.